What follows are 24 T cell receptor beta chains derived from one specimen sequenced in a study of somatic mutations in cytotoxic T cells in rheumatoid arthritis. Assay: immunoSEQ multiplex PCR; the TCRdb copy retains only in-frame clones and omits some. This table has about 17,000 clones, around 80% appearing once. Sequencing was carried out using CD8+ T cells sorted from blood. The receptor set was obtained from an adult with rheumatoid arthritis.

The gene calls are TRBV6-1 and TRBJ2-1; TRBD2 matches at 10 bases. Germline V lookup: CDR1 MNHNS, CDR2 SASEGT. The CDR3 sequence is 15 residues long. With V trimmed by 1 base and J by 6 bases, 3 bases remained unmatched. CDR3 coding DNA: TGTGCCAGCAGTGAAGTTAGCGGGGGGCCCAATGAGCAGTTCTTC. Translation: CASSEVSGGPNEQFF.

The chain is built from TRBV12-5 and TRBJ2-5; D is ambiguous. The CDR3 totals 13 residues. Trimming stripped 2 bases from V and 2 bases from J, with 6 bases between. Per the germline V gene, CDR1 is LGHNT and CDR2 is FRNRAP. The CDR3 spells CASGLWLQETQYF. CDR3 DNA: TGTGCTAGTGGTTTGTGGCTACAAGAGACCCAGTACTTC.

This clone was counted only a few times. The rearrangement links TRBV14 to TRBJ2-4, with D perhaps TRBD2 (5 bases). Germline V lookup: CDR1 SGHDN, CDR2 FVKESK. Trimming removed 4 bases from V and 1 base from J, with 11 bases in between. The length of the CDR3 is 15 residues. CDR3 in amino acids: CASSPGTGAKNIQYF. The DNA of the CDR3 is TGTGCCAGCAGCCCGGGAACGGGGGCCAAAAACATTCAGTACTTC.

A few counts support this clone. V gene TRBV5-1 combines with J gene TRBJ1-1; D is unresolved. Germline V gives CDR1 SGHRS, CDR2 YFSETQ. The V end was cut by 3 bases, the J end by 2 bases, with 5 bases between. The CDR3 loop spans 12 amino acids. The CDR3 region has the DNA TGCGCCAGCAGCTCAGGAAACACTGAAGCTTTCTTT. Translated: CASSSGNTEAFF.

The genes are TRBV27 and TRBJ2-1, with D possibly matching TRBD2 (6 bases). V was trimmed by 2 bases and J by 0 bases, leaving 11 bases between them. The CDR3 loop spans 16 amino acids. Per germline, CDR1 MNHEY and CDR2 SMNVEV (reference sequence). CDR3 region: CASSLLALPSYNEQFF. CDR3 nucleotides: TGTGCCAGCAGTTTACTAGCGCTCCCCTCCTACAATGAGCAGTTCTTC.

The gene calls are TRBV14 and TRBJ2-3; 11 bases align to TRBD2. V was clipped by 5 bases and J by 6 bases; unmatched bases: 7. There are 15 residues in the CDR3. Germline V gives CDR1 SGHDN, CDR2 FVKESK. CDR3 coding DNA: TGTGCCAGCAGCATACTAGCGGGGGAGGTGGATACGCAGTATTTT. As protein: CASSILAGEVDTQYF.

The chain employs TRBV4-1 and TRBJ1-2, with D uncertain. V was cut by 2 bases and J by 1 base, with 11 bases left in between. This CDR3 region has 15 residues. CDR1 MGHRA and CDR2 YSYEKL come from the germline V gene. CDR3 nucleotide sequence: TGCGCCAGCAGCCAATTAACTCGTATTAACTATGGCTACACCTTC. It specifies CASSQLTRINYGYTF.

The rearrangement links TRBV5-6 to TRBJ2-5; 7 bases fit TRBD1. With the DNA end fitting TRBJ2-7 better, the J assignment may be wrong. The CDR3 has 14 residues. Germline CDR1 is SGHDT and CDR2 is YYEEEE. The CDR3 is CASSSGTASPEQYF. Here the CDR3 DNA reads TGTGCCAGCAGCTCCGGGACAGCGTCACCCGAGCAGTACTTC.

This clone was seen only once. The chain combines TRBV14 with TRBJ2-7; TRBD2 is a possible D gene (6 bases). The CDR3 has 17 amino acids. Deletions cut 1 base from V and 0 bases from J, with 16 bases between. Looked up from germline, CDR1 is SGHDN and CDR2 is FVKESK. CDR3 region: CASSQGNLLADSYEQYF. Here the CDR3 DNA reads TGTGCCAGCAGCCAAGGTAACCTCTTAGCGGACTCCTACGAGCAGTACTTC.

J is TRBJ2-6 and V is TRBV18; D unresolved. Deletions cut 10 bases from V and 2 bases from J, with 18 bases between. The germline gives CDR1 KGHSH, CDR2 LQKENI. The CDR3 has 16 residues. CDR3 region: CANSPYPAAGANVLTF. CDR3 bases: TGTGCCAACTCCCCCTACCCTGCGGCTGGGGCCAACGTCCTGACTTTC.

Regarding this clone: A read error may produce the germline difference seen at one junction end. The chain joins TRBV29-1 to TRBJ2-5, with no clear D. TRBJ2-7 matches the DNA end more closely, so the J call is doubtful. This CDR3 is 15 amino acids long. CDR1 and CDR2 (germline): SQVTM, ANQGSEA. The CDR3 loop reads CSVEGTSLPTYEQYF. For the CDR3, the DNA is TGCAGCGTGGAAGGTACATCACTACCCACCTACGAGCAGTACTTC.

This clone was observed a few times. The V call is TRBV7-9, the J call TRBJ1-1; 7 bases line up with TRBD1. Per germline, CDR1 SEHNR and CDR2 FQNEAQ (reference sequence). This CDR3 has 14 amino acids. V shed 1 base, J shed 5 bases, and the junction held 4 bases outside the gene matches. The CDR3 DNA reads as TGTGCCAGCAGCTTAGACAGGGGCCGGACTGAAGCTTTCTTT. Translated, it gives CASSLDRGRTEAFF.

Only a few counts were recorded for this clone. V gene TRBV9 combines with J gene TRBJ1-1; D ambiguous. The CDR3 runs 13 residues. The V end was cut by 4 bases, the J end by 2 bases, with 9 bases between. The germline V gene encodes CDR1 SGDLS and CDR2 YYNGEE. The CDR3 reads CASSPILNTEAFF. For the CDR3, the DNA is TGTGCCAGCAGCCCCATCCTAAACACTGAAGCTTTCTTT.

The gene calls are TRBV29-1 and TRBJ1-2; D is undetermined. The germline V gene has CDR1 SQVTM and CDR2 ANQGSEA. Between the trimmed V and J ends, which lost 6 bases and 0 bases, there was a span of 14 bases. This CDR3 is built from 14 residues. As DNA, the CDR3 is TGCAGCGTGGTTTCAGGTTCCCCTAACTATGGCTACACCTTC. It specifies CSVVSGSPNYGYTF.

This chain uses TRBV27 with TRBJ1-1; TRBD1 matches at 10 bases. Losses at the gene ends were 3 bases for V and 11 bases for J; bases not matched to a gene: 6. The length of the CDR3 is 13 residues. Germline V lookup: CDR1 MNHEY, CDR2 SMNVEV (reference sequence). CDR3 sequence (DNA): TGTGCCAGCAGTTTGTGGGGGACAGGGGAGGCTTTCTTT. Amino acid sequence: CASSLWGTGEAFF.

V is TRBV4-2 and J is TRBJ1-1; possible D gene TRBD1, 5 bases. Germline V lookup: CDR1 LGHNA, CDR2 YNFKEQ. This CDR3 has 16 amino acids. Trimming left V 4 bases short and J 1 base short, with 16 bases between. This CDR3 is CASSPTWGLRNTEAFF. In DNA, the CDR3 is TGTGCCAGCAGCCCTACGTGGGGGTTGAGGAACACTGAAGCTTTCTTT.

V is TRBV27 and J is TRBJ2-1; 7 bases agree with TRBD1. The CDR3 runs to 12 residues. The germline gives CDR1 MNHEY, CDR2 SMNVEV (reference sequence). The ends lost 5 bases at V and 9 bases at J; junction bases unmatched: 4. The CDR3 nucleotides are TGTGCCAGCAGTATACAGGGGATTGAGCAGTTCTTC. Encoded protein: CASSIQGIEQFF.

V and J are TRBV12-5 and TRBJ1-4; maybe TRBD1 (5 bases). The V end lost 3 bases, the J end lost 0 bases, and 8 bases lay between the germline ends. CDR1 and CDR2 (germline): LGHNT, FRNRAP. The length of the CDR3 is 15 residues. CDR3 amino acids: CASGFGGATNEKLFF. The CDR3 nucleotides are TGTGCTAGTGGTTTCGGGGGGGCAACTAATGAAAAACTGTTTTTT.

In DNA form, the CDR3 reads TGTGCCAGCAGCCAGGCTGACCGGGACGGATCAAGCTGGACCCAGTACTTC. It encodes CASSQADRDGSSWTQYF. The V and J genes are TRBV21-1 and TRBJ2-5. TRBV21-1 is a pseudogene segment. This CDR3 comprises 17 residues.

This clone is classed as large (0.1 to 1%). This rearrangement joins TRBV9 to TRBJ2-1, with a tentative D call TRBD1 (6 bases). Germline V CDR1 and CDR2: SGDLS, YYNGEE. The CDR3 is 17 residues long. Trimming removed 1 base from V and 5 bases from J, with 19 bases in between. This CDR3 is CASSVRGEGGFDNEQFF. DNA for the CDR3: TGTGCCAGCAGCGTACGTGGAGAAGGGGGATTCGACAATGAGCAGTTCTTC.

V is TRBV5-1 and J is TRBJ2-7; TRBD1 agrees at 10 bases. Trimming at V came to 0 bases and at J to 4 bases, leaving 1 base not matched to a gene. Germline loops: CDR1 SGHRS, CDR2 YFSETQ. The CDR3 is 14 amino acids. CDR3 nucleotide sequence: TGCGCCAGCAGCTTGGGGACAGGGGGGTACGAGCAGTACTTC. Its translation is CASSLGTGGYEQYF.

The chain combines TRBV2 with TRBJ2-1; D gene ambiguous. CDR3 length: 20 amino acids. The germline V and J ends were trimmed by 4 bases and 0 bases, with 25 bases remaining between them. Germline V gives CDR1 SNHLY, CDR2 FYNNEI. The CDR3 nucleotides are TGTGCCAGCAGTGTGAGTCTTGGTGCCCGCACGTCGAGCTCCTACAATGAGCAGTTCTTC. Protein sequence: CASSVSLGARTSSSYNEQFF.

The V gene is TRBV5-1, the J gene TRBJ2-7; 7 bases agree with TRBD1. V lost 4 bases to trimming and J lost 1 base; unmatched junction nucleotides: 8. The CDR3 extends over 15 amino acids. In germline, CDR1 is SGHRS, CDR2 YFSETQ. For the CDR3, the DNA is TGCGCCAGCAGCGCCGAGACAGGGATATCCTACGAGCAGTACTTC. Translated, it gives CASSAETGISYEQYF.

The chain uses TRBV4-2 and TRBJ1-5; D is possibly TRBD1 (5 bases). The CDR3 covers 18 residues. Germline CDR1 LGHNA, CDR2 YNFKEQ. Trimming shortened V by 3 bases and J by 2 bases, and 20 bases separated the two germline ends. The CDR3 loop reads CASSQLGTSLGGNQPQHF. Written as DNA, the CDR3 is TGTGCCAGCAGCCAGCTAGGGACGTCGTTGGGAGGCAATCAGCCCCAGCATTTT.